The 20 T cell receptor beta chains reported below all come from one sample, sequenced in a study of Graves' ophthalmopathy and Graves' hyperthyroidism. The study amplified TCR beta CDR3 regions using RNA transcripts. RT-PCR was first run with HTBI primers, then multiplex PCR in a second round. Each CDR3 protein is one row after TCRdb ran MiXCR on the multiplex PCR reads. The sample contains just over 400,000 distinct CDR3 sequences, 20% to 25% of which appear only once. Sequenced: peripheral blood. The origin of the receptors is a young woman with stable Graves' hyperthyroidism.

V is TRBV20-1 and J is TRBJ2-7; possible D gene TRBD2, 5 bases. V gave up 1 base and J gave up 0 bases, with 13 bases separating them. Per germline, CDR1 DFQATT and CDR2 SNEGSKA (reference sequence). The CDR3 covers 15 residues. As DNA, the CDR3 is TGCAGTGCTAGAGGCGGTAGCGCCGACTCCTACGAGCAGTACTTC. Its translation: CSARGGSADSYEQYF.

This clonotype came up a few times. This rearrangement joins TRBV5-1 to TRBJ2-5, with unresolved D. Trimming stripped 5 bases from V and 1 base from J, with 9 bases between. CDR1 is SGHRS and CDR2 is YFSETQ in the germline V gene. This CDR3 is 13 amino acids long. CDR3 DNA sequence: TGCGCCAGCAGTCTACGACTCCAAGAGACCCAGTACTTC. Its translation: CASSLRLQETQYF. Drawing the rest from reference TRBV5-1 and TRBJ2-5, the complete variable domain is KAGVTQTPRYLIKTRGQQVTLSCSPISGHRSVSWYQQTPGQGLQFLFEYFSETQRNKGNFPGRFSGRQFSNSRSEMNVSTLELGDSALYLCASSLRLQETQYFGPGTRLLVL.

This clonotype was counted at least ten times. The chain joins TRBV30 to TRBJ2-7; D not certain. The CDR3 loop spans 13 amino acids. In germline, CDR1 is GTSNPN, CDR2 SVGIG (reference sequence). With 2 bases removed from V and 5 bases from J, the gap between germline ends came to 13 bases. The CDR3 sequence: CAWSPQLGDEQYF. CDR3 nucleotide sequence: TGTGCCTGGAGTCCACAATTGGGTGACGAGCAGTACTTC.

This clonotype was picked up many times. The chain is built from TRBV6-5 and TRBJ2-7; 11 bases agree with TRBD1. V lost 6 bases to trimming and J lost 2 bases; unmatched junction nucleotides: 6. The CDR3 has 15 residues. Germline V gives CDR1 MNHEY, CDR2 SVGAGI. The CDR3 is CASRTRGQGAYEQYF. The CDR3 DNA follows: TGTGCCAGCAGGACGAGGGGACAGGGGGCCTACGAGCAGTACTTC.

In this sample, this clonotype turned up many times. The J gene is TRBJ1-5, the V gene TRBV30; TRBD1 aligns across 7 bases. The CDR3 is 14 residues long. Germline CDR1 GTSNPN, CDR2 SVGIG (reference sequence). The trim removed 0 bases at V and 3 bases at J, leaving 2 bases unmatched. The CDR3 protein is CAWSVGQDNQPQHF. CDR3 nucleotides: TGTGCCTGGAGTGTAGGACAGGACAATCAGCCCCAGCATTTT.

This chain joins TRBV12-3 or TRBV12-4 and TRBJ2-2, with unresolved D. The CDR3 sequence is 13 residues long. Trimming cost V 7 bases and J 7 bases, with 13 bases left between them. The CDR3 bases are TGTGCCAGCACCCTAATGGAGTACGGGGAGCTGTTTTTT. Amino acids: CASTLMEYGELFF.

A note on this clonotype: A read error may explain this, as a much larger clone is one base away. The chain combines TRBV13 with TRBJ1-1, with 7 bases that match TRBD1. The CDR3 is 15 amino acids. Germline V lookup: CDR1 PRHDT, CDR2 FYEKMQ (reference sequence). The V segment lost 8 bases and the J segment 3 bases; nucleotides outside the gene matches: 12. The CDR3 loop is CASCSLDRAYTEAFF. For the CDR3, the DNA is TGTGCCAGCTGCTCGCTAGACAGGGCCTACACTGAAGCTTTCTTT.

In its sample, this clonotype was seen a few times. At one end, the junction sequence differs from germline, possibly due to a read error. J is TRBJ2-1 and V is TRBV12-3 or TRBV12-4, with 7 bases matching TRBD2. CDR3 length equals 17 residues. CDR3 loop: CASSRPPSSGSYNEKFF. In DNA form, the CDR3 reads TGTGCCAGCAGTCGACCCCCCTCTAGCGGATCCTACAATGAGAAGTTCTTC.

This clonotype was detected only a few times. The chain carries TRBV6-2 or TRBV6-3 and TRBJ1-5, with 10 nucleotides matching TRBD1. Germline CDR1 is MNHEY and CDR2 is SVGEGT. V dropped 6 bases and J dropped 3; count of bases not matched to a gene: 8. The CDR3 extends over 16 amino acids. The CDR3: CASSPDRGRFNQPQHF. CDR3 DNA sequence: TGTGCCAGCAGCCCCGACAGGGGGCGGTTCAATCAGCCCCAGCATTTT.

Of note for this clonotype: Likely a read error: the CDR3 ends without its conserved phenylalanine or tryptophan. The V call is TRBV25-1, the J call TRBJ2-7; 8 bases fit TRBD2. Germline V lookup: CDR1 MGHDK, CDR2 SYGVNS. The CDR3 is 17 amino acids. V dropped 3 bases and J dropped 1; count of bases not matched to a gene: 11. The CDR3 sequence is CASSDSGAGHRSYEQYS. CDR3 bases: TGTGCCAGCAGTGATAGCGGGGCCGGTCATAGATCCTACGAGCAGTACTCC.

Remarks on this clonotype: Given a much more abundant clone one base away, this may be a read error. The gene calls are TRBV18 and TRBJ1-2, with no clear D. Germline CDR1 is KGHSH and CDR2 is LQKENI. The CDR3 contains 15 residues. The germline V and J ends were trimmed by 5 bases and 2 bases, with 15 bases remaining between them. CDR3 in DNA: TGTGCCAGCTCATCCCCCGGTGGCGGCAACTATGGCTACACCTTC. Translating it yields CASSSPGGGNYGYTF. Full variable domain (rest looked up from reference TRBV18 and TRBJ1-2): NAGVMQNPRHLVRRRGQEARLRCSPMKGHSHVYWYRQLPEEGLKFMVYLQKENIIDESGMPKERFSAEFPKEGPSILRIQQVVRGDSAAYFCASSSPGGGNYGYTFGSGTRLTVV.

V gene TRBV12-3 or TRBV12-4 combines with J gene TRBJ2-5, with unresolved D. The CDR3 covers 14 residues. The germline V and J ends were trimmed by 3 bases and 3 bases, with 11 bases remaining between them. CDR3 residues: CASSFRAGKETQYF. In DNA, the CDR3 is TGTGCCAGCAGTTTCCGAGCTGGGAAAGAGACCCAGTACTTC.

Worth noting for this clonotype: The junction does not match germline at one end; this may be a read error. The gene calls are TRBV20-1 and TRBJ2-7; no clear D. This CDR3 has 13 amino acids. CDR1 and CDR2 from the germline V gene are DFQATT and SNEGSKA (reference sequence). This CDR3 reads CSARSVINYDQYF. The CDR3, as DNA: TGCAGTGCTAGGTCGGTAATAAACTACGATCAGTACTTC.

This clonotype was observed a few times. The J gene is TRBJ2-7, the V gene TRBV18; D is ambiguous. With 3 bases removed from V and 2 bases from J, the gap between germline ends came to 14 bases. The CDR3 runs to 15 residues. Germline lookup yields CDR1 KGHSH and CDR2 LQKENI. The CDR3 DNA sequence: TGTGCCAGCTCACCCCGCCACACCTCTGCCTACGAGCAGTACTTC. It specifies CASSPRHTSAYEQYF.

In this sample, this clonotype turned up a few times. This sequence joins TRBV25-1 and TRBJ1-2, with a weak D call TRBD1 (6 bases). The CDR3 has 15 residues. The germline V gene encodes CDR1 MGHDK and CDR2 SYGVNS. V was shortened by 4 bases and J by 7 bases, with 19 bases between the two germline ends. The CDR3 reads CASSAHQGRVAGYTF. The DNA for the CDR3 is TGTGCCAGCAGTGCCCATCAGGGGAGGGTTGCTGGCTACACCTTC.

This clonotype was detected many times. The chain joins TRBV7-9 to TRBJ2-5; a possible D gene is TRBD2 (6 bases). The ends were cut back, 2 bases at V and 2 bases at J, with 21 bases in the middle. The CDR3 is 18 residues long. Germline CDR1 is SEHNR and CDR2 is FQNEAQ (reference sequence). CDR3 DNA sequence: TGTGCCAGCAGCTTAATGTACGGAGGGGTCCTGAGTCAAGAGACCCAGTACTTC. Protein sequence: CASSLMYGGVLSQETQYF. Based on the CDR3 plus reference TRBV7-9 and TRBJ2-5, the full variable domain is DTGVSQNPRHKITKRGQNVTFRCDPISEHNRLYWYRQTLGQGPEFLTYFQNEAQLEKSRLLSDRFSAERPKGSFSTLEIQRTEQGDSAMYLCASSLMYGGVLSQETQYFGPGTRLLVL.

This clonotype has at least ten counts. The chain combines TRBV7-6 with TRBJ2-7; no firm D call. The CDR3 has 14 amino acids. CDR1 is SGHVS and CDR2 is FNYEAQ in the germline V gene. Trimming took 2 bases from V and 2 from J, leaving 10 bases between them. The CDR3 sequence: CASSLLPGTYEQYF. The CDR3 DNA reads as TGTGCCAGCAGCTTATTACCGGGTACCTACGAGCAGTACTTC.

This clonotype was seen many times. V usage is TRBV30 and J usage is TRBJ1-2; no clear D. The CDR3 consists of 12 residues. Germline lookup yields CDR1 GTSNPN and CDR2 SVGIG (reference sequence). Trimming took 2 bases from V and 2 from J, leaving 6 bases between them. The CDR3 region has the DNA TGTGCCTGGAGTCCGGAGAACTATGGCTACACCTTC. Protein: CAWSPENYGYTF. Using reference TRBV30 and TRBJ1-2 for the parts outside the CDR3, the full variable domain is SQTIHQWPATLVQPVGSPLSLECTVEGTSNPNLYWYRQAAGRGLQLLFYSVGIGQISSEVPQNLSASRPQDRQFILSSKKLLLSDSGFYLCAWSPENYGYTFGSGTRLTVV.

This clonotype came up many times. V usage is TRBV20-1 and J usage is TRBJ1-1; the D gene is possibly TRBD1 (6 bases). Germline V gene sequence: CDR1 DFQATT, CDR2 SNEGSKA (reference sequence). V was clipped by 3 bases and J by 0 bases, with 11 bases between them. This CDR3 contains 14 residues. CDR3 coding DNA: TGCAGTGCTAGTCTGGGACATCTGAACACTGAAGCTTTCTTT. Its protein product is CSASLGHLNTEAFF.

Many counts were recorded for this clonotype. This chain connects TRBV6-1 to TRBJ1-1; 8 bases are shared with TRBD1. Germline V CDR1 and CDR2: MNHNS, SASEGT. J gave up 1 base and V 6 bases, and 4 bases lay outside the gene matches. This CDR3 is built from 14 residues. The CDR3: CASRQDRANTEAFF. The CDR3 coding sequence is TGTGCCAGCAGACAGGACAGGGCGAACACTGAAGCTTTCTTT.